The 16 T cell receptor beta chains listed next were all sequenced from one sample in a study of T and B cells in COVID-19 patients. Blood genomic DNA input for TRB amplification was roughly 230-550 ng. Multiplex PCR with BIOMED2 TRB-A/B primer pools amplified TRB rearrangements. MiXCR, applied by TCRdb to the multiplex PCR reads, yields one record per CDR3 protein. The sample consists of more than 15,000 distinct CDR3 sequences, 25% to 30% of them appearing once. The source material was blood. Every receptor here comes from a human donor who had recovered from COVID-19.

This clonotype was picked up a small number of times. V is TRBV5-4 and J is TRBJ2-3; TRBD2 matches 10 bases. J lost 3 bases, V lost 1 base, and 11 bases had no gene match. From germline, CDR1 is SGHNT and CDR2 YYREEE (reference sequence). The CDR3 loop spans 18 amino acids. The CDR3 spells CASSLISGGALGTDTQYF. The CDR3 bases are TGTGCCAGCAGCTTGATCAGCGGGGGGGCCCTTGGAACAGATACGCAGTATTTT.

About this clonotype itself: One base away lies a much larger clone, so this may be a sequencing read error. The CDR3 here is CASSPDYRTYNERFF. As DNA, the CDR3 is TGTGCCAGCAGTCCCGACTACAGAACCTACAATGAGCGGTTCTTC. The V call is TRBV6-5, the J call TRBJ2-1, with D maybe TRBD2 (5 bases). This CDR3 contains 15 residues. CDR1 is MNHEY, CDR2 SVGAGI, per germline.

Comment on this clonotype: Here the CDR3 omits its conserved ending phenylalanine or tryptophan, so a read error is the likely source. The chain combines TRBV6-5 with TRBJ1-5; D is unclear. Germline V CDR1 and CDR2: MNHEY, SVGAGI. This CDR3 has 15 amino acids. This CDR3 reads CASSYQAYSNQPQHL. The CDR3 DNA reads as TGCGCCAGCAGTTATCAGGCTTATAGCAATCAGCCCCAGCATTTA.

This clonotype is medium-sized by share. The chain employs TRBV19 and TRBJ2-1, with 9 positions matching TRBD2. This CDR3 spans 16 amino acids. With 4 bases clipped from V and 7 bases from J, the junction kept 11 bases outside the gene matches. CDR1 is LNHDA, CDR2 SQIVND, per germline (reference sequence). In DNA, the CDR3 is TGTGCCAGTAGTAAGCCTCTAGCGGGATCGAAGAATGAGCAGTTCTTC. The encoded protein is CASSKPLAGSKNEQFF.

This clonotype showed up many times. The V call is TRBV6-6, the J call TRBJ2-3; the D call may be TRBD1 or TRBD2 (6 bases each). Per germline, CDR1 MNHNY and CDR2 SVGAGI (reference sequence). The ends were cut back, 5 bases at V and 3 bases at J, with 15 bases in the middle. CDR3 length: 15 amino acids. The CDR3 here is CASSPGAGSTDTQYF. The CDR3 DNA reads TGTGCCAGCAGTCCGGGGGCAGGGTCAACAGATACGCAGTATTTT.

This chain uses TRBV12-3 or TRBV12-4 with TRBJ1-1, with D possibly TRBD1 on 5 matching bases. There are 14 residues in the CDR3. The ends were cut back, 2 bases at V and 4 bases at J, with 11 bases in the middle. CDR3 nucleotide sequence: TGTGCCAGCAGTTTAAAACAGGTAGGCACTGAAGCTTTCTTT. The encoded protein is CASSLKQVGTEAFF.

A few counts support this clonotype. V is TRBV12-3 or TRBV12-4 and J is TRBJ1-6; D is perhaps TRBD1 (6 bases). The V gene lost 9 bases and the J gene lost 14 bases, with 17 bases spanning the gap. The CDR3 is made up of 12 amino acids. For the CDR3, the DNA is TGTGCCAGTCCGGGACAAAACGGGGCCCTCCACTTT. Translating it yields CASPGQNGALHF.

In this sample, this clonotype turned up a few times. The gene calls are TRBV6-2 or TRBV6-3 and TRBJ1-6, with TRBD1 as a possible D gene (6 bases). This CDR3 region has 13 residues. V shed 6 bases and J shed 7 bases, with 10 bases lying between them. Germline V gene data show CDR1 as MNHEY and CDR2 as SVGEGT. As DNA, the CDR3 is TGTGCCAGCAGGGGGGCTATCAATTCACCCCTCCACTTT. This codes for CASRGAINSPLHF.

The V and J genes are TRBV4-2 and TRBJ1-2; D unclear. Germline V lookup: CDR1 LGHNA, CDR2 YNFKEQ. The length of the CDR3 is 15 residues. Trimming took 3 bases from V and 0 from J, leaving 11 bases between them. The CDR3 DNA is TGTGCCAGCAGCCAGGATGGCGGTTCTAACTATGGCTACACCTTC. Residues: CASSQDGGSNYGYTF.

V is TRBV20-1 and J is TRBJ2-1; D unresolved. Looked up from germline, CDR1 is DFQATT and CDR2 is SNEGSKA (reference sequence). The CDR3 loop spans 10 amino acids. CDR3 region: CSAWYNEQFF. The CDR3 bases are TGCAGCGCGTGGTACAATGAGCAGTTCTTC.

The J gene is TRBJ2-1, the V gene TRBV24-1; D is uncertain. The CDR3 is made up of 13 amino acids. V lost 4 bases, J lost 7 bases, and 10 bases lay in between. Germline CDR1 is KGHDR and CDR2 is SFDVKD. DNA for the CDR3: TGTGCCACCAGTGAAGCTATCTCAAATGAGCAGTTCTTC. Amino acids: CATSEAISNEQFF.

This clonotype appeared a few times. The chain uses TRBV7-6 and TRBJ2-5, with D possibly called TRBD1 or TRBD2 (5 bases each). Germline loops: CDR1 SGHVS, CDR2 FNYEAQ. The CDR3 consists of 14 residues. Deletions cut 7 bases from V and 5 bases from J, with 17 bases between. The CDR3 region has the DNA TGTGCCAGCAAATTCGACAGCCCGGGGGAGACCCAGTACTTC. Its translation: CASKFDSPGETQYF.

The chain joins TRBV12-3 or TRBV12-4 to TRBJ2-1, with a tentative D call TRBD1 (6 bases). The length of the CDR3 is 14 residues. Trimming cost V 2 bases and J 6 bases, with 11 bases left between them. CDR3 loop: CASSLRGLSNEQFF. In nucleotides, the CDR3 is TGTGCCAGCAGTTTAAGGGGGTTGAGCAATGAGCAGTTCTTC.

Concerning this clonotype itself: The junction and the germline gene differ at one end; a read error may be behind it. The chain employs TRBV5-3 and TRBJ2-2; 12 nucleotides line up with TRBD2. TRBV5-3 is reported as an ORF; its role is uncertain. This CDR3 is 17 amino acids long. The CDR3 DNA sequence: TGTGCCAGCAGCTTCCTACTAGCGGGAGGTGGCACCGGGGAGCTGTTTTTT. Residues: CASSFLLAGGGTGELFF.

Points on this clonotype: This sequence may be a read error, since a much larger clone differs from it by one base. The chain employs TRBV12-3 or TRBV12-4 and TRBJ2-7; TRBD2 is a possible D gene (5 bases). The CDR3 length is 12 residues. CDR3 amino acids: CATGRSTFEQYF. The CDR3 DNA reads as TGTGCGACGGGAAGGAGTACCTTCGAGCAGTACTTC.

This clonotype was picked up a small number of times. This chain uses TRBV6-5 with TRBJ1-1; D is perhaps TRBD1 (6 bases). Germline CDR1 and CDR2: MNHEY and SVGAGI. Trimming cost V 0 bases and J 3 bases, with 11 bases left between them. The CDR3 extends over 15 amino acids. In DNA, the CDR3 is TGTGCCAGCAGTTACTCTAACAGGGTGGACACTGAAGCTTTCTTT. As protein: CASSYSNRVDTEAFF.